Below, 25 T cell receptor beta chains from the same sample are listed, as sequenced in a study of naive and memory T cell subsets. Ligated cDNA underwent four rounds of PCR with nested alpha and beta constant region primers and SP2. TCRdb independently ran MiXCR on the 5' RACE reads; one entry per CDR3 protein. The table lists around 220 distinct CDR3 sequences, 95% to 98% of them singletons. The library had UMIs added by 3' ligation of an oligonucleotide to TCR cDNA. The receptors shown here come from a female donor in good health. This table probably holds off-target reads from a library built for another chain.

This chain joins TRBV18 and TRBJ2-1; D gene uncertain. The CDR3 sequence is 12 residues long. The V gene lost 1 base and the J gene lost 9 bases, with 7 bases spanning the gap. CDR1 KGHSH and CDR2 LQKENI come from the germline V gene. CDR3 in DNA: TGTGCCAGCTCACCACGGCTGGGTGAGCAGTTCTTC. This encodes CASSPRLGEQFF.

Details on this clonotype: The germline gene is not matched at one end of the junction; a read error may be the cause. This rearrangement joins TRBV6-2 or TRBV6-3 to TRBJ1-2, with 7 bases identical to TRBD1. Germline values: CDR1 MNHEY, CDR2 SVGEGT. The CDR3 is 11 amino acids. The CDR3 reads CASRTQDRPSF. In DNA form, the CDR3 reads TGTGCCAGCAGGACCCAGGACAGGCCTTCCTTC.

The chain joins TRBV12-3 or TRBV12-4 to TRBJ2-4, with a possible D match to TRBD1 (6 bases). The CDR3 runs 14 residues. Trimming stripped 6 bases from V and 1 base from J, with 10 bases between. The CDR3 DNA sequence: TGTGCCAGCAGAGAACAGGGTGCCAAAAACATTCAGTACTTC. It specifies CASREQGAKNIQYF.

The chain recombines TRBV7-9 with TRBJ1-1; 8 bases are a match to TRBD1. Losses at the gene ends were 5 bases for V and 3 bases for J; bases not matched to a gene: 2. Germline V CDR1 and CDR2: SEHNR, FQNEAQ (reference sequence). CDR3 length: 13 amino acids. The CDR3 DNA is TGTGCCAGCAGCCGACAGGGGTACACTGAAGCTTTCTTT. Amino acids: CASSRQGYTEAFF.

CDR3 sequence: CAWRARSLTDTQYF. CDR3 DNA sequence: TGTGCCTGGAGGGCCCGGTCCCTCACAGATACGCAGTATTTT. The rearrangement joins TRBV30 to TRBJ2-3, with D hard to call. This CDR3 has 14 amino acids. V gave up 3 bases and J gave up 2 bases, with 12 bases separating them. CDR1 and CDR2 from the germline V gene are GTSNPN and SVGIG (reference sequence).

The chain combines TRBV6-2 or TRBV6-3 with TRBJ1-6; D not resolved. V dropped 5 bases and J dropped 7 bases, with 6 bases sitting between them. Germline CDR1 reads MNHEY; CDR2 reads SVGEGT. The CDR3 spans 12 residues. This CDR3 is CASSQTNSPLHF. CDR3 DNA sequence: TGTGCCAGCAGTCAGACCAATTCACCCCTCCACTTT.

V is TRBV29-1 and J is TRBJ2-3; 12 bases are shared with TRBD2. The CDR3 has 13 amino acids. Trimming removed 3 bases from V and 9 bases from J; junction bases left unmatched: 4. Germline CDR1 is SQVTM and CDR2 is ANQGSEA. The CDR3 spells CSVESTSGGTQYF. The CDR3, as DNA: TGCAGCGTTGAGTCGACTAGCGGGGGCACGCAGTATTTT.

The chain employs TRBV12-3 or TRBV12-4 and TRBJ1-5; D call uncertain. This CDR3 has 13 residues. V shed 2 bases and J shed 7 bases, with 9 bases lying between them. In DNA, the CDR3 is TGTGCCAGCAGTTTATCCGGGTCACAGCCCCAGCATTTT. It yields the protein CASSLSGSQPQHF.

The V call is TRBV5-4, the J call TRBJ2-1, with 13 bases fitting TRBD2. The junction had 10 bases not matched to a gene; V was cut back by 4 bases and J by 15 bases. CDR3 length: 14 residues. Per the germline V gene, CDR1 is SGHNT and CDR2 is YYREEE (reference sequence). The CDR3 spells CASSHGTSGTGRFF. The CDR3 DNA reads TGTGCCAGCAGCCACGGGACTAGCGGGACCGGACGGTTCTTC.

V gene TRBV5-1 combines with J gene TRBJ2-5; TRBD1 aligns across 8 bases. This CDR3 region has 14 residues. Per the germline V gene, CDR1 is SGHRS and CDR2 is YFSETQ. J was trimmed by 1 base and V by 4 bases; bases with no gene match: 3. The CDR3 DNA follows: TGCGCCAGCAGCCTTCAGGGGGCCCAAGAGACCCAGTACTTC. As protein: CASSLQGAQETQYF.

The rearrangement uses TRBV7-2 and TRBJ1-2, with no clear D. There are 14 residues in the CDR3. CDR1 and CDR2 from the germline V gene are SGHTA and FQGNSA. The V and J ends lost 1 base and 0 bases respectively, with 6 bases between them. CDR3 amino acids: CASSLGGPNYGYTF. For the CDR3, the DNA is TGTGCCAGCAGCTTAGGCGGCCCTAACTATGGCTACACCTTC.

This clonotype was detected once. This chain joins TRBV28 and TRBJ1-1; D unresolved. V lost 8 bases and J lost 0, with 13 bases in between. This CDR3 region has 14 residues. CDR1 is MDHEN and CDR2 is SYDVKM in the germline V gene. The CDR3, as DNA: TGTGCCAGCCTAGCGCCGAGAATGAACACTGAAGCTTTCTTT. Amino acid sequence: CASLAPRMNTEAFF. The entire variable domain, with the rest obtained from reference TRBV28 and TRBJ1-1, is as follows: DVKVTQSSRYLVKRTGEKVFLECVQDMDHENMFWYRQDPGLGLRLIYFSYDVKMKEKGDIPEGYSVSREKKERFSLILESASTNQTSMYLCASLAPRMNTEAFFGQGTRLTVV.

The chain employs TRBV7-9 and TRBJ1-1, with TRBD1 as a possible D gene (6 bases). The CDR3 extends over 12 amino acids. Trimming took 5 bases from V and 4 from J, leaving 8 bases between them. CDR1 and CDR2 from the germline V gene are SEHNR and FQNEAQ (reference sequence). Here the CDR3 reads CASSEQGTEAFF. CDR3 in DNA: TGTGCCAGCAGCGAACAGGGCACTGAAGCTTTCTTT.

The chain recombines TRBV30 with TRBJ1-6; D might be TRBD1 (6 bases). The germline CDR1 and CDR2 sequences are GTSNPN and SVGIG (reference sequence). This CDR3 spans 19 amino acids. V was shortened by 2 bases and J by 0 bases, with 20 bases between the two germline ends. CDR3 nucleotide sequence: TGTGCCTGGAGTCCCCGAAGGACAGCTCTGAGCTCCTATAATTCACCCCTCCACTTT. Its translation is CAWSPRRTALSSYNSPLHF.

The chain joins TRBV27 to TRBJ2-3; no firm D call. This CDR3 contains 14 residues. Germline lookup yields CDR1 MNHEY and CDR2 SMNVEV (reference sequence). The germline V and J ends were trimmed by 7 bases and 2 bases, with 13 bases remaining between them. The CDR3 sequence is CASTARPDTDTQYF. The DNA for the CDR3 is TGTGCCAGCACCGCCCGGCCAGACACAGATACGCAGTATTTT.

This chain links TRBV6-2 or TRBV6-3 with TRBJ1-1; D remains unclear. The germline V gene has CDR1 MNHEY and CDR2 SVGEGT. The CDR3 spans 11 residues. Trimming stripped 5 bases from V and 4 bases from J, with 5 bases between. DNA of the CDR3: TGTGCCAGCAGTCGCCTCACTGAAGCTTTCTTT. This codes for CASSRLTEAFF.

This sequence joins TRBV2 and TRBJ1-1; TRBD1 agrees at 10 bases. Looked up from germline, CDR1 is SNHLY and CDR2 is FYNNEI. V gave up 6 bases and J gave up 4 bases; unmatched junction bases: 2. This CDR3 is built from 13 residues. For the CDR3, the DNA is TGTGCCAGCAGGGGGGACAGGGGCACTGAAGCTTTCTTT. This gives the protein CASRGDRGTEAFF.

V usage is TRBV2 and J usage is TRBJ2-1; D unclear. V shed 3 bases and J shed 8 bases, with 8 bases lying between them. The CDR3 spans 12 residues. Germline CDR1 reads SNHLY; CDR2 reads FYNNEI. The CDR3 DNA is TGTGCCAGCAGTGATGCCGCGGATGAGCAGTTCTTC. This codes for CASSDAADEQFF.

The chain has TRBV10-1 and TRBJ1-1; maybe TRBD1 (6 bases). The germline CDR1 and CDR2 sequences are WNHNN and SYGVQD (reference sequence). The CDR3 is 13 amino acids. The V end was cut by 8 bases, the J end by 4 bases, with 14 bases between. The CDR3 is CASCGQLCTEAFF. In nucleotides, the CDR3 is TGCGCCAGCTGTGGACAGTTATGCACTGAAGCTTTCTTT.

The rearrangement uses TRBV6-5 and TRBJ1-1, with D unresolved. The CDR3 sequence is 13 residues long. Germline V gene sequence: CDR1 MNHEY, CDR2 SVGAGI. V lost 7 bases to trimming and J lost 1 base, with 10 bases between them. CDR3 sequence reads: CASTQGRNTEAFF. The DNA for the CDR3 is TGTGCCAGCACACAAGGGAGGAACACTGAAGCTTTCTTT.

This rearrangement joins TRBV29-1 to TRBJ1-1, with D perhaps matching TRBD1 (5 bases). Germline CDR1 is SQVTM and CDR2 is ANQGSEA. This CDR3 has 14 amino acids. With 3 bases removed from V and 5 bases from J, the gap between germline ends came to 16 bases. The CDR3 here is CSVDTGQRGTEAFF. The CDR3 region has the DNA TGCAGCGTTGATACTGGGCAGAGGGGAACTGAAGCTTTCTTT.

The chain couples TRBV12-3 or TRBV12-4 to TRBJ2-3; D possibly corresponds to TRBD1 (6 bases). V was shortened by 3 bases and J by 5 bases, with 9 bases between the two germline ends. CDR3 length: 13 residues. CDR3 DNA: TGTGCCAGCAGTTTGATCAGGGGAGATACGCAGTATTTT. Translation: CASSLIRGDTQYF.

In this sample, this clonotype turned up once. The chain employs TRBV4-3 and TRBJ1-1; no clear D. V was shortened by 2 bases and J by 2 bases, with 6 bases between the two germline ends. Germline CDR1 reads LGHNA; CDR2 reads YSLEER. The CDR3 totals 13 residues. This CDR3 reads CASSQILNTEAFF. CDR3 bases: TGCGCCAGCAGCCAAATTTTAAACACTGAAGCTTTCTTT.

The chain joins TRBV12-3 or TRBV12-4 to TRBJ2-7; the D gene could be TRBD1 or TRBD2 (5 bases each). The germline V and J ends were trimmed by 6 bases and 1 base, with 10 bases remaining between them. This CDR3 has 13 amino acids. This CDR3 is CASRDGASYEQYF. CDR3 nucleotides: TGTGCCAGCAGAGACGGGGCATCCTACGAGCAGTACTTC.

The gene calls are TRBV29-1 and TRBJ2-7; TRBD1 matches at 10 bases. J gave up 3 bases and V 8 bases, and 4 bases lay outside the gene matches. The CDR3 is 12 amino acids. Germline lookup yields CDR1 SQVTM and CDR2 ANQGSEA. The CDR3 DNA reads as TGCAGCACCGGGACAGGGGACTACGAGCAGTACTTC. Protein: CSTGTGDYEQYF.